Listed here are 2 T cell receptor beta chains from one sample, sequenced in a study of control samples from healthy donors and cancer patients. Profiling relied on immunoSEQ multiplex PCR, and the TCRdb table lists in-frame clones only, not all of them. There are tens of thousands of clones in the sample; 88% occur only once, and approximately 14% lies in the top ten. The sequencing input was blood. All receptors derive from a woman between 70 and 85 years old in good health.

CDR3 DNA sequence: TGCAGAACCTTTTGGGCTTCCACAGATACGCAGTATTTT. As protein: CRTFWASTDTQYF. The V and J genes are TRBV29-1 and TRBJ2-3; D uncertain. This CDR3 comprises 13 residues. CDR1 and CDR2 from the germline V gene are SQVTM and ANQGSEA.

The V and J genes are TRBV6-1 and TRBJ2-7; D is undetermined. The V end was cut by 1 base, the J end by 3 bases, with 22 bases between. Germline V gene sequence: CDR1 MNHNS, CDR2 SASEGT. There are 18 residues in the CDR3. In DNA, the CDR3 is TGTGCCAGCAGTGAAGAAGGGTACAGCCTCTCGGGTGTCTACGAGCAGTACTTC. Amino acids: CASSEEGYSLSGVYEQYF.